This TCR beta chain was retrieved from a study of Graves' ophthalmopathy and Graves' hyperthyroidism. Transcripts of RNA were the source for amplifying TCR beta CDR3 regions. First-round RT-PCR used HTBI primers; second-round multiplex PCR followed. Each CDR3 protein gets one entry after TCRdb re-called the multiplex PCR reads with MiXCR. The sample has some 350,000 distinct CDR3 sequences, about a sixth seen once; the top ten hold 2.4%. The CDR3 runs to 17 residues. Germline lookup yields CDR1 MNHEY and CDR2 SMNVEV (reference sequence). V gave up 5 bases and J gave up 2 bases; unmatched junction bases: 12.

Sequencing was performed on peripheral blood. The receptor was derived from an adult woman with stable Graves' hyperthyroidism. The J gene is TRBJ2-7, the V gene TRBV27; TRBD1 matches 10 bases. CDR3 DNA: TGTGCCAGCAGTGTAGGGGACAGGGGCCCAGTAGCCTACGAGCAGTACTTC. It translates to CASSVGDRGPVAYEQYF.